Presented here are 17 T cell receptor beta chains from one specimen sequenced in a study of blood T cell repertoires in COVID-19. Profiled with immunoSEQ multiplex PCR; TCRdb holds only in-frame clones, not every one. This sample has some 80,000 clones, with around 84% found just once. The specimen was peripheral blood. These receptors originate from a woman aged 45-65 years with acute or convalescent COVID-19.

V and J are TRBV19 and TRBJ2-7, with 9 positions matching TRBD1. The junction had 14 bases not matched to a gene; V was cut back by 6 bases and J by 5 bases. The CDR3 covers 16 residues. Germline V lookup: CDR1 LNHDA, CDR2 SQIVND (reference sequence). Here the CDR3 DNA reads TGTGCCAGTAGAATCTCCGGGACAGGGAGTAACGACGAGCAGTACTTC. Encoded protein: CASRISGTGSNDEQYF.

The count of this clone is one. The V and J genes are TRBV30 and TRBJ1-6; a weak D match, TRBD1 (6 bases). CDR3 length: 15 residues. The V end lost 5 bases, the J end lost 1 base, and 12 bases lay between the germline ends. Germline V gene lookup returns CDR1 GTSNPN and CDR2 SVGIG (reference sequence). CDR3 in amino acids: CAWAQGSSYNSPLHF. The CDR3 region has the DNA TGTGCCTGGGCACAGGGTTCGTCCTATAATTCACCCCTCCACTTT. Full variable domain (missing parts from reference TRBV30 and TRBJ1-6): SQTIHQWPATLVQPVGSPLSLECTVEGTSNPNLYWYRQAAGRGLQLLFYSVGIGQISSEVPQNLSASRPQDRQFILSSKKLLLSDSGFYLCAWAQGSSYNSPLHFGNGTRLTVT.

This sequence joins TRBV3-1 (or the pseudogene TRBV3-2) and TRBJ1-4; 7 positions match TRBD1. The germline gives CDR1 LGHDT, CDR2 YNNKEL (reference sequence). CDR3 length equals 16 residues. Trimming removed 3 bases from V and 5 bases from J; junction bases left unmatched: 9. CDR3 coding DNA: TGTGCCAGCAGCCACCGCGACGCGGGACAGAATGAAAAACTGTTTTTT. Translating gives CASSHRDAGQNEKLFF.

The chain links TRBV6-5 to TRBJ1-1, with D perhaps TRBD1 (5 bases). Trimming left V 6 bases short and J 3 bases short, with 11 bases between. There are 13 residues in the CDR3. Germline lookup yields CDR1 MNHEY and CDR2 SVGAGI. The CDR3 DNA follows: TGTGCCAGCAGAGGGGCGTCGGACACTGAAGCTTTCTTT. This translates into CASRGASDTEAFF.

The chain has TRBV20-1 and TRBJ2-1; perhaps TRBD2 as D (6 bases). V gave up 3 bases and J gave up 7 bases, with 10 bases separating them. This CDR3 has 12 residues. Germline CDR1 is DFQATT and CDR2 is SNEGSKA (reference sequence). This chain's CDR3 is CSASQEGNEQFF. DNA of the CDR3: TGCAGTGCTAGTCAGGAGGGGAATGAGCAGTTCTTC.

The V gene is TRBV27, the J gene TRBJ2-7; weak D call: TRBD2 (5 bases). The CDR3 sequence is 13 residues long. Trimming stripped 0 bases from V and 3 bases from J, with 6 bases between. CDR1 is MNHEY and CDR2 is SMNVEV in the germline V gene (reference sequence). As DNA, the CDR3 is TGTGCCAGCAGTTTATCGAGGGTCTACGAGCAGTACTTC. It specifies CASSLSRVYEQYF.

The chain has TRBV28 and TRBJ1-5; D is perhaps TRBD1 (6 bases). CDR3 length: 14 residues. Germline CDR1 reads MDHEN; CDR2 reads SYDVKM. V was clipped by 4 bases and J by 6 bases, with 13 bases between them. DNA of the CDR3: TGTGCCAGCAGTTGGGGGGAGGGGGGTCAGCCCCAGCATTTT. This translates into CASSWGEGGQPQHF.

CDR3 sequence (DNA): TGTGCCAGCAGCGTTGGCGGTTCCTACAATGAGCAGTTCTTC. Its protein product is CASSVGGSYNEQFF. The chain has TRBV9 and TRBJ2-1, with D unclear. The V gene lost 2 bases and the J gene lost 1 base, with 7 bases spanning the gap. Germline CDR1 and CDR2: SGDLS and YYNGEE. The CDR3 extends over 14 amino acids.

This chain uses TRBV30 with TRBJ1-6, with TRBD1 matching 8 bases. The CDR3 is 16 amino acids. Germline V lookup: CDR1 GTSNPN, CDR2 SVGIG (reference sequence). V was pared by 4 bases and J by 8 bases, with 13 bases of the junction left unmatched. In nucleotides, the CDR3 is TGTGCCTGGAATCGCCAGACAGGGGAATATCATTCACCCCTCCACTTT. Its translation: CAWNRQTGEYHSPLHF. Drawing the rest from reference TRBV30 and TRBJ1-6, the complete variable domain is SQTIHQWPATLVQPVGSPLSLECTVEGTSNPNLYWYRQAAGRGLQLLFYSVGIGQISSEVPQNLSASRPQDRQFILSSKKLLLSDSGFYLCAWNRQTGEYHSPLHFGNGTRLTVT.

The rearrangement joins TRBV7-3 to TRBJ2-3; the match to TRBD2 covers 14 bases. The CDR3 spans 15 residues. The junction had 5 bases not matched to a gene; V was cut back by 8 bases and J by 4 bases. Germline assignment: CDR1 SGHTA and CDR2 FQGTGA. The CDR3 bases are TGTGCCAGCGCGACTAGCGGGGGGGCCGCAGATACGCAGTATTTT. Translated: CASATSGGAADTQYF.

This CDR3 is CASSPNSLLASYNEQFF. CDR3 nucleotide sequence: TGTGCCAGCAGTCCTAACAGTTTGCTAGCGTCTTACAATGAGCAGTTCTTC. The V call is TRBV27, the J call TRBJ2-1; D is perhaps TRBD2 (6 bases). The V and J ends lost 5 bases and 4 bases respectively, with 21 bases between them. From germline, CDR1 is MNHEY and CDR2 SMNVEV (reference sequence). This CDR3 spans 17 amino acids.

The chain recombines TRBV6-2 or TRBV6-3 with TRBJ2-3, with TRBD2 matching 7 bases. V dropped 5 bases and J dropped 6; count of bases not matched to a gene: 2. The CDR3 runs to 12 residues. Germline CDR1 MNHEY, CDR2 SVGEGT. In DNA, the CDR3 is TGTGCCAGCAGTCTTAGCGGGGATACGCAGTATTTT. Translation: CASSLSGDTQYF.

This clone was detected only a few times. V is TRBV9 and J is TRBJ1-1, with 10 bases aligning to TRBD1. CDR3 length: 13 residues. Germline V gene data show CDR1 as SGDLS and CDR2 as YYNGEE. The V gene end was trimmed by 3 bases and the J gene end by 6 bases; junction bases not matched to a gene: 2. The chain's CDR3 is CASSETGGSEAFF. The CDR3 nucleotides read TGTGCCAGCAGCGAGACAGGGGGCTCTGAAGCTTTCTTT. Variable domain in full (rest from reference TRBV9 and TRBJ1-1): DSGVTQTPKHLITATGQRVTLRCSPRSGDLSVYWYQQSLDQGLQFLIQYYNGEERAKGNILERFSAQQFPDLHSELNLSSLELGDSALYFCASSETGGSEAFFGQGTRLTVV.

This clone was picked up one time. The J gene is TRBJ2-2, the V gene TRBV5-1; TRBD2 is a possible D gene (6 bases). This CDR3 contains 16 residues. The germline V and J ends were trimmed by 4 bases and 4 bases, with 17 bases remaining between them. Germline V gives CDR1 SGHRS, CDR2 YFSETQ. The CDR3 bases are TGCGCCAGCAGCAGGTTCCGGAGCGGGTCCACCGGGGAGCTGTTTTTT. It yields the protein CASSRFRSGSTGELFF. The full variable domain, rest sourced from reference TRBV5-1 and TRBJ2-2, is KAGVTQTPRYLIKTRGQQVTLSCSPISGHRSVSWYQQTPGQGLQFLFEYFSETQRNKGNFPGRFSGRQFSNSRSEMNVSTLELGDSALYLCASSRFRSGSTGELFFGEGSRLTVL.

The J gene is TRBJ2-7, the V gene TRBV10-3, with D perhaps matching TRBD2 (5 bases). Trimming removed 6 bases from V and 0 bases from J, with 12 bases in between. The CDR3 consists of 14 residues. CDR1 ENHRY and CDR2 SYGVKD come from the germline V gene. The CDR3 loop is CAIREIGVSYEQYF. CDR3 bases: TGTGCCATCAGGGAGATCGGGGTCTCCTACGAGCAGTACTTC.

The chain links TRBV11-2 to TRBJ1-2, with a weak D call TRBD1 (6 bases). The CDR3 is made up of 15 amino acids. V lost 1 base and J lost 7, with 16 bases in between. The germline CDR1 and CDR2 sequences are SGHAT and FQNNGV. The CDR3: CASSLVGTSQGGYTF. In nucleotides, the CDR3 is TGTGCCAGCAGCTTAGTCGGGACATCACAGGGTGGCTACACCTTC.

The chain carries TRBV5-1 and TRBJ2-3; 7 nucleotides match TRBD2. This CDR3 region has 16 residues. V shed 0 bases and J 2 bases; nucleotides not matched to a gene: 6. Germline-derived CDR1 and CDR2 are SGHRS and YFSETQ. The DNA of the CDR3 is TGCGCCAGCAGCTTGGAAGGCGGGAGAACCACAGATACGCAGTATTTT. Its protein product is CASSLEGGRTTDTQYF.